Shown below are 5 T cell receptor beta chains from a single sample sequenced in a study of blood T cell repertoires in COVID-19 (dated by TCRdb to the early 2020s). Libraries were built with the immunoSEQ multiplex PCR assay. The table was pulled from immuneACCESS by TCRdb, which kept in-frame rearrangements only. Such tables lose some clones; where checked, under half of the loss comes from unresolved V genes, and the rest has no known cause. The sample data list about 250,000 clones, and over 80% of these were observed just once. The ten largest clones capture less than 2% of the sample. Input material: peripheral blood. The origin of the receptors is a woman in her thirties or forties who had recovered from COVID-19.

The rearrangement uses TRBV14 and TRBJ2-3; 10 positions match TRBD1. Trimming took 0 bases from V and 5 from J; bases not matched to a gene: 8. Germline CDR1 and CDR2: SGHDN and FVKESK. This CDR3 contains 17 residues. CDR3 residues: CASSQDQSGQGRDTQYF. The CDR3 DNA sequence: TGTGCCAGCAGCCAAGATCAATCGGGACAGGGGAGAGATACGCAGTATTTT.

This chain links TRBV3-1 (or the pseudogene TRBV3-2) with TRBJ2-3, with D possibly being TRBD2 (5 bases). The germline gives CDR1 LGHDT, CDR2 YNNKEL (reference sequence). V was trimmed by 2 bases and J by 5 bases, leaving 8 bases between them. This CDR3 has 13 amino acids. The CDR3 DNA reads TGTGCCAGCAGCCAAAACGGGGTAGATACGCAGTATTTT. Protein sequence: CASSQNGVDTQYF.

V gene TRBV5-1 combines with J gene TRBJ2-2, with D unresolved. The V end was cut by 4 bases, the J end by 4 bases, with 17 bases between. Germline V gene sequence: CDR1 SGHRS, CDR2 YFSETQ. CDR3 size: 16 residues. Here the CDR3 DNA reads TGCGCCAGCAGCGTGGGTTCGGTTGGTGCCACCGGGGAGCTGTTTTTT. Amino acids: CASSVGSVGATGELFF.

The chain couples TRBV12-1 to TRBJ1-6. TRBV12-1 is a pseudogene. CDR3 length equals 16 residues. Written as DNA, the CDR3 is TGTGCCAGCAGCGGTTCGGGAACCCGTCGGAATTCACCCCTCCACTTT. Residues: CASSGSGTRRNSPLHF.

In its sample, this clone was seen once. CDR3 loop: CASSRDARDSHYEQYF. As DNA, the CDR3 is TGTGCCAGCAGCCGAGACGCCCGGGACAGCCACTACGAGCAGTACTTC. The chain couples TRBV13 to TRBJ2-7; TRBD1 agrees at 7 bases. The CDR3 contains 16 residues. Trimming cost V 5 bases and J 3 bases; bases outside gene matches: 13. The germline V gene has CDR1 PRHDT and CDR2 FYEKMQ (reference sequence).